The rows below give T cell receptor beta chains drawn from one sample of a study of blood T cell repertoires in COVID-19. Assay used: immunoSEQ multiplex PCR; TCRdb lists only in-frame clones, some missing. Here the sample spans more than 150,000 clones, about 86% being singletons. The material sequenced was peripheral blood. The receptors here all came from a man aged 55-75 years with acute or convalescent COVID-19. Each CDR3 is given with its conserved first and last residue. Fields, in order: D gene, J gene, clone size, V gene, CDR3 protein, CDR3 DNA. D genes are given only for firm matches. The size entry is marked missing in some rows and otherwise reads once, few, many or a size class.

. TRBJ1-2 many TRBV7-9 CASSRGGAQESYGYTF TGTGCCAGCAGCCGCGGCGGGGCGCAGGAAAGCTATGGCTACACCTTC
TRBD2 TRBJ2-3 few TRBV24-1 CATSDQSGMRTDTQYF TGTGCCACCAGTGATCAGAGCGGGATGAGGACAGATACGCAGTATTTT
TRBD1 TRBJ1-6 few TRBV10-3 CAISAGQGNSPLHF TGTGCCATCAGTGCGGGACAGGGGAACTCACCCCTCCACTTT
TRBD1 TRBJ1-5 . TRBV18 CASSLGTGGNQPQHF TGTGCCAGCTCACTAGGAACAGGGGGCAACCAGCCCCAGCATTTT
TRBD2 TRBJ2-3 once TRBV10-1 CASSAASGSGSTDTQYF TGCGCCAGCAGCGCGGCTAGCGGGAGTGGAAGCACAGATACGCAGTATTTT
. TRBJ2-7 few TRBV28 CASSSGSAYEQYF TGTGCCAGCAGTTCGGGGTCCGCCTACGAGCAGTACTTC
TRBD1 TRBJ1-1 . TRBV18 CASSPRPGQGAEAFF TGTGCCAGCTCACCACGGCCGGGACAGGGGGCTGAAGCTTTCTTT
. TRBJ2-2 once TRBV27 CASSPNTGELFF TGTGCCAGCTCCCCTAACACCGGGGAGCTGTTTTTT
. TRBJ1-4 . TRBV5-6 CASSLRATNEKLFF TGTGCCAGCAGCTTGAGAGCAACTAATGAAAAACTGTTTTTT
TRBD1 TRBJ1-4 . TRBV29-1 CSVGQGSNEKLFF TGCAGCGTTGGACAGGGGTCTAATGAAAAACTGTTTTTT
TRBD1 TRBJ1-1 . TRBV5-1 CASSSGQSNTEAFF TGCGCCAGCAGCTCGGGACAGAGCAACACTGAAGCTTTCTTT
. TRBJ1-5 . TRBV5-1 CASRLDAGIGNQPQHF TGCGCCAGCAGATTGGATGCAGGGATCGGGAATCAGCCCCAGCATTTT
. TRBJ1-1 . TRBV3-1/TRBV3-2 CASSQDRVLAEAFF TGTGCCAGCAGCCAAGACAGGGTCTTGGCTGAAGCTTTCTTT
. TRBJ2-7 . TRBV15 CATSRQGGGEQYF TGTGCCACCAGCCGACAAGGGGGGGGAGAGCAGTACTTC
TRBD2 TRBJ2-2 . TRBV7-3 CASSIRGTSGRTNTGELFF TGTGCCAGCAGCATCCGTGGGACTAGCGGGAGGACGAACACCGGGGAGCTGTTTTTT
. TRBJ1-1 . TRBV4-1 CASSQLGGGSTEAFF TGCGCCAGCAGCCAGCTAGGGGGGGGAAGCACTGAAGCTTTCTTT
. TRBJ2-7 . TRBV6-6 CASGAGGLREQYF TGTGCCAGCGGCGCAGGCGGGCTAAGGGAGCAGTACTTC
TRBD1 TRBJ1-2 . TRBV6-6 CASSPPRRTGEFAYGYTF TGTGCCAGCAGTCCGCCCAGACGGACAGGGGAGTTCGCCTATGGCTACACCTTC
. TRBJ1-1 . TRBV2 CANTFRENTEAFF TGTGCCAACACATTCCGGGAGAACACTGAAGCTTTCTTT
TRBD2 TRBJ2-7 once TRBV6-1 CASSERRESYEQYF TGTGCCAGCAGTGAGAGGCGGGAGTCCTACGAGCAGTACTTC
. TRBJ1-3 . TRBV10-2 CASRGAAITPGNTIYF TGCGCCAGCAGGGGGGCAGCAATAACCCCCGGAAACACCATATATTTT
. TRBJ1-1 . TRBV19 CASSIGRANTEAFF TGTGCCAGTAGTATAGGCAGGGCGAACACTGAAGCTTTCTTT
TRBD2 TRBJ2-2 few TRBV5-1 CASSASGNTGELFF TGCGCCAGCAGTGCTAGCGGTAACACCGGGGAGCTGTTTTTT
. TRBJ2-6 . TRBV24-1 CATSASGTSGANVLTF TGTGCCACCAGTGCCTCGGGGACTTCAGGGGCCAACGTCCTGACTTTC
. TRBJ1-5 . TRBV5-1 CASSVGGVGQPQHF TGCGCCAGCAGCGTAGGGGGGGTAGGACAGCCCCAGCATTTT
TRBD1 TRBJ1-5 . TRBV19 CASSTGGGNQPQHF TGTGCCAGTAGTACAGGGGGCGGCAATCAGCCCCAGCATTTT
. TRBJ2-7 . TRBV5-5 CASSPWGRGTSPEQYF TGTGCCAGCAGCCCCTGGGGACGGGGGACCTCGCCCGAGCAGTACTTC
. TRBJ2-1 few TRBV5-1 CASSPLGSALYNEQFF TGCGCCAGCAGCCCCCTTGGCAGTGCATTATACAATGAGCAGTTCTTC
. TRBJ2-4 . TRBV6-5 CASYRQSDGIQYF TGTGCCAGCTATCGACAGAGTGACGGCATTCAGTACTTC
TRBD2 TRBJ2-7 . TRBV4-1 CASSQGGRTSGNEQYF TGCGCCAGCAGCCAAGGAGGTCGGACTAGCGGCAACGAGCAGTACTTC
TRBD1 TRBJ1-1 . TRBV6-5 CATRQGWGMNTEAFF TGTGCCACCCGACAGGGATGGGGCATGAACACTGAAGCTTTCTTT
TRBD1 TRBJ1-5 . TRBV30 CAWEGDRGQPQHF TGTGCCTGGGAGGGGGACAGGGGTCAGCCCCAGCATTTT
. TRBJ2-7 . TRBV11-1 CASSLTLSTSPYEQYF TGTGCCAGCAGCCTTACTCTAAGCACCTCTCCGTACGAGCAGTACTTC
TRBD1 TRBJ2-1 . TRBV5-5 CASSTTGTGLNEQFF TGTGCCAGCAGCACAACCGGGACAGGGTTAAATGAGCAGTTCTTC
TRBD2 TRBJ2-7 . TRBV10-1 CASSKGTSGRFYEQYF TGCGCCAGCTCCAAGGGGACTAGCGGGCGTTTCTACGAGCAGTACTTC
TRBD1 TRBJ2-6 . TRBV19 CATRGQGKDPGANVLTF TGTGCCACCCGAGGACAGGGTAAAGACCCTGGGGCCAACGTCCTGACTTTC
. TRBJ1-2 . TRBV7-3 CASSLQPDRQGHGYGYTF TGTGCCAGCAGCTTACAACCCGACCGGCAGGGACATGGGTATGGCTACACCTTC
. TRBJ1-4 . TRBV28 CASSTTHTTNEKLFF TGTGCCAGCAGCACCACACACACAACTAATGAAAAACTGTTTTTT
. TRBJ1-2 once TRBV5-5 CASSFSTGEGYTF TGTGCCAGCAGCTTTTCCACAGGTGAAGGCTACACCTTC
. TRBJ2-1 . TRBV7-2 CASSLRAGLYNEQFF TGCGCCAGCAGCTTAAGGGCAGGGCTCTACAATGAGCAGTTCTTC
TRBD2 TRBJ2-1 . TRBV9 CASSASSGRYNEQFF TGTGCCAGCAGCGCATCTAGCGGGAGGTACAATGAGCAGTTCTTC
TRBD2 TRBJ2-7 . TRBV6-5 CASSSGLAGHEQYF TGTGCCAGCAGCTCGGGACTAGCGGGCCACGAGCAGTACTTC
TRBD2 TRBJ2-5 . TRBV5-1 CASSLGAGWLGETQYF TGCGCCAGCAGCTTGGGAGCGGGGTGGCTAGGAGAGACCCAGTACTTC